This T cell receptor (beta chain) was sequenced in a study of blood T cell repertoires in COVID-19. Across the study: PBMCs, B-cell-depleted T cells, or T cells provided the cDNA or gDNA that made up the material.

This clone has only one observation. Method: immunoSEQ multiplex PCR; TCRdb's copy keeps in-frame clones and lacks some. The data contain fewer than 350,000 clones, about four fifths of them singletons. The V and J ends lost 1 base and 11 bases respectively, with 12 bases between them. This CDR3 spans 13 amino acids. The germline gives CDR1 GTSNPN, CDR2 SVGIG (reference sequence). The gene calls are TRBV30 and TRBJ1-6, with D tentatively TRBD1 (6 bases). This clonotype originated in a woman in her sixties or seventies with active or convalescent COVID-19. Material: peripheral blood. The CDR3 here is CAWSGQAGTPLHF. CDR3 bases: TGTGCCTGGAGTGGACAGGCCGGCACACCCCTCCACTTT.